A selection of T cell receptor beta chains follows, all from one sample in a study of metastatic and nonmetastatic thyroid tumors. Using MiXCR, TCRdb reanalyzed the PCR reads. The table records about 21,000 clones, about 12% of them present only once. The sequenced material came from blood. The receptor set was obtained from a female donor with papillary thyroid cancer or a benign thyroid nodule (not recorded which). Some clones in this sample may be carry-over from other donors' samples. Both conserved end residues are part of each CDR3. A D gene is named only where the DNA matches it firmly. Clone size appears in some rows only: once, few, many, or a class for an expanded clone.

V	D	size	J	CDR3	DNA
TRBV27	NA	medium-sized	TRBJ2-7	CASSLFPLVYEQYF	TGTGCCAGCAGTCTCTTCCCGTTAGTCTACGAGCAGTACTTC
TRBV6-2/TRBV6-3	TRBD1	many	TRBJ2-3	CASRPTGVAQYF	TGTGCCAGCAGACCCACAGGGGTCGCGCAGTATTTT
TRBV19	TRBD2	many	TRBJ2-3	CASSGLAGGTDTQYF	TGTGCCAGTAGTGGGCTAGCGGGAGGTACAGATACGCAGTATTTT
TRBV4-2	TRBD1	many	TRBJ2-5	CASSQAGQKETQYF	TGTGCCAGCAGCCAAGCGGGACAGAAAGAGACCCAGTACTTC
TRBV6-1	TRBD2	many	TRBJ2-2	CASAIPGLAGRSGELFF	TGTGCCAGCGCTATTCCCGGACTAGCGGGGAGGTCCGGGGAGCTGTTTTTT
TRBV3-1	NA	many	TRBJ2-3	CASSQWGASTDTQYF	TGTGCCAGCAGCCAATGGGGGGCTAGCACAGATACGCAGTATTTT
TRBV11-2	TRBD1	many	TRBJ2-5	CASNLGQGARETQYF	TGTGCCAGCAACTTGGGACAGGGGGCACGAGAGACCCAGTACTTC
TRBV15	NA	many	TRBJ2-5	CATSRDLIQETQYF	TGTGCCACCAGCAGAGATCTGATACAAGAGACCCAGTACTTC
TRBV6-1	TRBD1	few	TRBJ2-7	CASSGGTGTVAYEQYF	TGTGCCAGCAGTGGAGGGACCGGGACAGTAGCTTACGAGCAGTACTTC
TRBV11-2	TRBD1	many	TRBJ2-1	CASSLETGVTEQFF	TGTGCCAGCAGCTTAGAGACAGGGGTCACGGAGCAGTTCTTC
TRBV12-3/TRBV12-4	NA	many	TRBJ1-1	CASSLGRQNTEAFF	TGTGCCAGCAGTCTGGGACGGCAGAACACTGAAGCTTTCTTT
TRBV7-3	TRBD1	many	TRBJ2-1	CASSKDRHHEQFF	TGTGCCAGCAGTAAGGACAGGCACCATGAGCAGTTCTTC
TRBV27	NA	many	TRBJ1-1	CASSLSGGLTTEAFF	TGTGCCAGCAGTTTATCGGGGGGGTTGACCACTGAAGCTTTCTTT
TRBV27	NA	many	TRBJ2-7	CASSFPEQYF	TGTGCCAGCAGTTTCCCCGAGCAGTACTTC
TRBV6-1	NA	many	TRBJ1-1	CASWRQAEAFF	TGTGCCAGCTGGAGACAGGCAGAAGCTTTCTTT
TRBV11-2	TRBD2	many	TRBJ2-1	CASSLELAGGLNEQFF	TGTGCCAGCAGCTTAGAGCTAGCGGGAGGTCTAAATGAGCAGTTCTTC
TRBV6-2/TRBV6-3	TRBD2	many	TRBJ2-3	CASSYRPKVAGASTDTQYF	TGTGCCAGCAGTTACCGTCCGAAGGTAGCGGGGGCTAGCACAGATACGCAGTATTTT
TRBV5-1	NA	many	TRBJ1-6	CASSYGTENSPLHF	TGCGCCAGCAGCTACGGGACGGAGAATTCACCCCTCCACTTT
TRBV6-1	TRBD2	medium-sized	TRBJ2-1	CASRLAGEQSGNEQFF	TGTGCCAGCAGGCTAGCGGGGGAGCAATCGGGCAATGAGCAGTTCTTC
TRBV13	TRBD2	many	TRBJ2-5	CASSYRLAGDETQYF	TGTGCCAGCAGCTACCGACTAGCGGGGGACGAGACCCAGTACTTC
TRBV7-2	NA	NA	TRBJ1-1	CASSLVGGMNTEAFF	TGTGCCAGCAGCTTAGTGGGGGGTATGAACACTGAAGCTTTCTTT
TRBV27	NA	few	TRBJ2-2	CAITSGVSEEDLFF	TGTGCCATCACCTCGGGTGTATCTGAGGAGGATCTGTTTTTT
TRBV27	NA	few	TRBJ2-1	CASIAAPSSYNEQFF	TGTGCCAGTATTGCAGCCCCAAGCTCCTACAATGAGCAGTTCTTC
TRBV18	TRBD1	many	TRBJ1-2	CASSPGQGDHYGYTF	TGTGCCAGCTCTCCAGGACAGGGGGATCACTATGGCTACACCTTC
TRBV29-1	NA	many	TRBJ1-1	CSVVENTEAFF	TGCAGCGTTGTAGAGAACACTGAAGCTTTCTTT
TRBV19	NA	few	TRBJ2-7	CASSKGLSNYEQYF	TGTGCCAGTAGTAAGGGGTTGTCAAACTACGAGCAGTACTTC
TRBV6-2/TRBV6-3	NA	few	TRBJ2-6	CASSYRVGTRAGANVLTF	TGTGCCAGCAGTTATCGGGTAGGGACAAGGGCTGGGGCCAACGTCCTGACTTTC
TRBV6-5	NA	medium-sized	TRBJ2-1	CASSYDWRNNEQFF	TGTGCCAGCAGTTACGATTGGCGAAACAATGAGCAGTTCTTC